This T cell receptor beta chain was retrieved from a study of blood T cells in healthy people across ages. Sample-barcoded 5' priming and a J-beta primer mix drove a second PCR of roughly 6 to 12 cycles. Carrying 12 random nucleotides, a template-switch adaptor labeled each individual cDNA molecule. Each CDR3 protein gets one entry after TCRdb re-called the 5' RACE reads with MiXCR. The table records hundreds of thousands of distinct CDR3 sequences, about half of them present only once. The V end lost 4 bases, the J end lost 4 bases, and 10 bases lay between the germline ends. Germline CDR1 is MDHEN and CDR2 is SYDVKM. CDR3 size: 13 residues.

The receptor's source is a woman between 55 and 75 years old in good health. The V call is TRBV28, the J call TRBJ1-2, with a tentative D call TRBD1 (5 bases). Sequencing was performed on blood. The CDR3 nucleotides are TGTGCCAGCAGTTCTGGGGGGACCTATGGCTACACCTTC. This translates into CASSSGGTYGYTF.